The 28 T cell receptor beta chains reported below all come from one sample, sequenced in a study of CXCR3-negative and CXCR3-positive naive CD8 T cells (dated by TCRdb to the late 2010s). Sequencing was performed on a NextSeq 550. The Human TCR Profiling Kit (MiLaboratory) was used to prepare UMI-labeled 5' RACE TRB cDNA libraries. TCRdb reprocessed the reads into one record per CDR3 protein sequence, lacking DNA. The sample has about 42,000 distinct CDR3 sequences on record. The ten most abundant clones make up 2.5% of the sample. Sequenced material: naive CXCR3- CD8+ T cells from blood. The intended sense of this specimen's cell subset or site label: CD45RO-CCR7+CD27+CD95- naive CD8+ T cells lacking CXCR3 (TNR3-). These receptors were taken from a human donor in good health. Some clones in this sample may be carry-over from other donors' samples.

The rearrangement uses TRBV4-2 and TRBJ1-1; as DNA is missing, the TRBD1 call by TCRdb cannot be tested. Germline CDR1 LGHNA, CDR2 YNFKEQ. The CDR3 extends over 17 amino acids. This chain's CDR3 is CASSQVVEGAMNTEAFF.

The rearrangement joins TRBV14 to TRBJ2-7; TCRdb reports TRBD2, a call that lacks DNA to check it against. The CDR3 covers 15 residues. Germline values: CDR1 SGHDN, CDR2 FVKESK. The CDR3 sequence is CASSPYLAGEYEQYF.

The genes are TRBV5-1 and TRBJ2-1; TCRdb outputs TRBD1, but without DNA this stays unchecked. The CDR3 runs to 14 residues. Germline CDR1 and CDR2: SGHRS and YFSETQ. CDR3 protein: CASSLRGVRDEQFF.

The V call is TRBV5-5, the J call TRBJ2-7; TCRdb returns TRBD2, unconfirmable since there is no DNA. Germline CDR1 reads SGHKS; CDR2 reads YYEKEE (reference sequence). The CDR3 length is 14 residues. The CDR3 protein is CASSFEGLAYEQYF.

The chain uses TRBV29-1 and TRBJ1-1; the TCRdb call, TRBD1, lacks DNA for checking. There are 11 residues in the CDR3. Per the germline V gene, CDR1 is SQVTM and CDR2 is ANQGSEA. The CDR3 sequence is CSVRGETEAFF. Using reference TRBV29-1 and TRBJ1-1 for the parts outside the CDR3, the full variable domain is SAVISQKPSRDICQRGTSLTIQCQVDSQVTMMFWYRQQPGQSLTLIATANQGSEATYESGFVIDKFPISRPNLTFSTLTVSNMSPEDSSIYLCSVRGETEAFFGQGTRLTVV.

This chain connects TRBV12-3 or TRBV12-4 to TRBJ2-3; absent DNA, TCRdb's TRBD1 call cannot be checked. The CDR3 loop spans 15 amino acids. This CDR3 is CASSTPDGGANTQYF.

The chain recombines TRBV7-2 with TRBJ1-2. The CDR3 runs to 15 residues. The germline gives CDR1 SGHTA, CDR2 FQGNSA. The CDR3 here is CASSASLTAISGYTF.

The chain combines TRBV12-3 or TRBV12-4 with TRBJ2-3; the D gene TCRdb calls, TRBD1, cannot be checked with no DNA. The CDR3 consists of 15 residues. The CDR3 sequence is CASSPETGNADTQYF.

This chain joins TRBV28 and TRBJ1-1. The CDR3 is 14 amino acids. The germline V gene encodes CDR1 MDHEN and CDR2 SYDVKM. The CDR3 is CASSLRPLNTEAFF.

The rearrangement uses TRBV4-2 and TRBJ2-1; TCRdb lists TRBD1, though no DNA is available to test this call. Germline V gives CDR1 LGHNA, CDR2 YNFKEQ. The length of the CDR3 is 15 residues. Here the CDR3 reads CASSQEIPEGYEQFF.

The chain uses TRBV11-2 and TRBJ2-3; checking the TCRdb D call of TRBD2 is not possible without DNA. This CDR3 has 15 residues. CDR1 is SGHAT and CDR2 is FQNNGV in the germline V gene. This chain's CDR3 is CASSYTSGYADTQYF.

V and J are TRBV20-1 and TRBJ1-5; TCRdb's D gene call, TRBD1, goes unchecked for lack of DNA. The CDR3 has 14 residues. Germline V lookup: CDR1 DFQATT, CDR2 SNEGSKA (reference sequence). The CDR3 region is CSARDRESSQPQHF.

The rearrangement links TRBV7-9 to TRBJ1-3; TCRdb's D call of TRBD1 is untestable without DNA. This CDR3 is 16 amino acids long. Germline-derived CDR1 and CDR2 are SEHNR and FQNEAQ (reference sequence). The CDR3 loop is CASSTSQGAPGNTIYF.

V usage is TRBV7-8 and J usage is TRBJ2-5; TCRdb proposes TRBD1, but this gene call is untestable without DNA. Germline lookup yields CDR1 SGHVS and CDR2 FQNEAQ. The CDR3 is 15 amino acids. This CDR3 is CASSPKGQLQETQYF.

This chain connects TRBV4-2 to TRBJ2-1. This CDR3 is built from 13 residues. Per germline, CDR1 LGHNA and CDR2 YNFKEQ. This chain's CDR3 is CASSHDDVDEQFF.

The chain joins TRBV20-1 to TRBJ2-1; TCRdb gives TRBD1 as the D gene, but with no DNA this cannot be confirmed. This CDR3 contains 15 residues. Per the germline V gene, CDR1 is DFQATT and CDR2 is SNEGSKA (reference sequence). Here the CDR3 reads CSARGLLSFNDEQFF.

The rearrangement joins TRBV29-1 to TRBJ2-7. Germline V lookup: CDR1 SQVTM, CDR2 ANQGSEA. The length of the CDR3 is 13 residues. The CDR3 sequence is CSVQIDGSYEQYF.

The chain has TRBV15 and TRBJ2-5; the D call of TRBD2 rests on TCRdb alone, since no DNA is present to check it. Germline V CDR1 and CDR2: LNHNV, YYDKDF (reference sequence). The CDR3 spans 15 residues. The CDR3 sequence: CATKVEELGQETQYF.

The chain joins TRBV13 to TRBJ2-1. The CDR3 runs to 18 residues. The germline CDR1 and CDR2 sequences are PRHDT and FYEKMQ (reference sequence). The CDR3 reads CASSLGRGEGSSYNEQFF.

The chain combines TRBV28 with TRBJ2-1; without DNA, the TCRdb call of TRBD2 cannot be checked. CDR1 and CDR2 (germline): MDHEN, SYDVKM. The length of the CDR3 is 15 residues. CDR3 sequence: CASRSYSSGYNEQFF.

The chain combines TRBV3-1 with TRBJ2-5; TCRdb's D gene call, TRBD1, goes unchecked for lack of DNA. The CDR3 spans 16 residues. Germline CDR1 and CDR2: LGHDT and YNNKEL (reference sequence). This CDR3 reads CASSQSDRGDQETQYF.

The chain couples TRBV7-9 to TRBJ1-1; checking the TCRdb D call of TRBD1 is not possible without DNA. The CDR3 is made up of 14 amino acids. Germline CDR1 SEHNR, CDR2 FQNEAQ (reference sequence). The CDR3 reads CASSLAGQISEAFF.

The V and J genes are TRBV12-3 or TRBV12-4 and TRBJ2-1; TCRdb's assignment of TRBD2 cannot be checked, as there is no DNA. This CDR3 has 15 residues. CDR3 sequence: CASRSTSGRGNEQFF.

This chain links TRBV10-3 with TRBJ2-7; with no DNA, the TCRdb D assignment of TRBD1 cannot be verified. The length of the CDR3 is 15 residues. Germline V gene lookup returns CDR1 ENHRY and CDR2 SYGVKD. The CDR3 here is CAISETGEYPYEQYF.

The V and J genes are TRBV10-3 and TRBJ2-5; TCRdb selects TRBD2, and the lack of DNA leaves this call unchecked. The CDR3 has 17 residues. Germline V gene sequence: CDR1 ENHRY, CDR2 SYGVKD. CDR3 region: CATDSGKAEGFQETQYF.

The gene calls are TRBV15 and TRBJ2-7; TCRdb picks TRBD2, but there is no DNA to check that call. The CDR3 extends over 15 amino acids. In germline, CDR1 is LNHNV, CDR2 YYDKDF (reference sequence). CDR3 sequence: CATQKGSGRIYEQYF.

This chain joins TRBV25-1 and TRBJ2-1. Germline CDR1 is MGHDK and CDR2 is SYGVNS. This CDR3 spans 15 amino acids. CDR3 protein: CASSEYFLKAGEQFF.

The chain combines TRBV27 with TRBJ2-1; TCRdb reports TRBD2, a call that lacks DNA to check it against. The CDR3 is 20 residues long. CDR1 is MNHEY, CDR2 SMNVEV, per germline (reference sequence). CDR3 residues: CASTAAPPGLARSSYNEQFF.